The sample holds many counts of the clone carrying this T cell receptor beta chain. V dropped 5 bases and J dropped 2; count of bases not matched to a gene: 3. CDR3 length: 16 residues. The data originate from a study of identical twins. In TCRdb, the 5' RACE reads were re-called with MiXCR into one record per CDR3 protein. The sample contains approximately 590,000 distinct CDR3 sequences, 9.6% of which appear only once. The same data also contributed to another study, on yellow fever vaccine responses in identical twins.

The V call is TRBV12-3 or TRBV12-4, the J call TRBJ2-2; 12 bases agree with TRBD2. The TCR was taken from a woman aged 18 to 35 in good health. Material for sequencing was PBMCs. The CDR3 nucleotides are TGTGCCAGCAGTCCTAGCGGGAGGGCTAACACCGGGGAGCTGTTTTTT. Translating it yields CASSPSGRANTGELFF.